The present entry profiles one T cell receptor beta chain with its context. The antigen is unknown. CDR3 length: 17 amino acids. Germline loops: CDR1 LGHNA, CDR2 YNFKEQ. V lost 4 bases to trimming and J lost 3 bases; unmatched junction nucleotides: 4. The libraries were made with immunoSEQ version 4 in survey mode. The repertoire was sequenced with immunoSEQ multiplex PCR; TCRdb's copy has only in-frame clones and lacks some. The data show around 60,000 clones, with approximately 75% seen just once and under 2% held by the top ten. The data derive from a study of persistence of HIV-infected CD4 T cells. Broader study findings: Antigen-responding cells were enriched for degenerate expanded CDR3beta sequences.

Overlapping HIV-1 Gag 15-mer peptides at approximately 0.96 ug per peptide per mL were used. Memory cells lacking CD40L and CD69 with high CD45RO were sorted. This material consisted of CD4+ T cells sorted from PBMCs after approximately 20-hour stimulation, taken from a patient who received antiretroviral therapy. The TCR sequence derives from an adult man with HIV who was CMV-seropositive. The V and J genes are TRBV4-2 and TRBJ2-2, with 14 nucleotides matching TRBD2. The CDR3 DNA sequence: TGTGCCAGCAGCCGACTAGCGGGGGGGCGAGACACCGGGGAGCTGTTTTTT. Translated: CASSRLAGGRDTGELFF.